This T cell receptor beta chain was sequenced during a study of beta chain features in type 1 diabetes. General study findings and limits: Type 1 diabetes patients had moderately but significantly shorter TCRB CDR3s in all four CD4+ subsets.

This clone occurred a few times. No antigen is known for it. The V and J ends lost 6 bases and 5 bases, in that order; junction bases with no gene match: 14. CDR1 and CDR2 from the germline V gene are SQVTM and ANQGSEA. CDR3 length: 15 amino acids. Sorting based on CD45RO/CCR7/CD25/CD127/CD95/CD27 separated CD4+ naive, central memory, regulatory and stem cell-like memory cells. Sequencing targeted expressed TCRB transcripts, as all isolated RNA had been reverse transcribed. Here immunoSEQ multiplex PCR was the method, and the copy in TCRdb shows in-frame clones only, minus some. The table includes 640,000 or so clones, more than 12% detected once.

The sequencing input was naive CD4+ T cells from blood. This chain connects TRBV29-1 to TRBJ2-5; 8 bases match TRBD1. The TCR sequence derives from a man between 18 and 29 years old with type 1 diabetes. The CDR3 spells CSVAYLTGARETQYF. The CDR3 DNA follows: TGCAGCGTAGCGTACTTGACAGGGGCCCGGGAGACCCAGTACTTC.